A selection of T cell receptor beta chains follows, all from one sample in a study of OX40 agonist ivuxolimab in advanced cancers. TCRdb keeps only in-frame clones here, not all; method: immunoSEQ multiplex PCR. The repertoire holds around 89,000 clones, with roughly 91% as singletons. Specimen: CD4+ or CD8+ T cells sorted from blood, collected in a trial of the OX40 agonist ivuxolimab. The receptors were sampled from an adult with an advanced solid tumor such as melanoma, head and neck, liver or kidney cancer. Each CDR3 is given with its conserved first and last residue. A D gene is named only where the DNA matches it firmly. Expanded clones are given a class, and other clones once, few, many or no size at all.

j_call d_call v_call clone_size cdr3_nt cdr3_aa
TRBJ2-7 . TRBV5-1 . TGCGCCAGCAGCCAAGCGATAGGACAGCCCTACGAGCAGTACTTC CASSQAIGQPYEQYF
TRBJ2-1 . TRBV10-3 . TGTGCCATCAGACCGGACTCTAGCTCCTACAATGAGCAGTTCTTC CAIRPDSSSYNEQFF
TRBJ2-3 TRBD2 TRBV7-2 . TGTGCCAGCAGCAGCACCGGGACTAGCGGTGAATGGGGTACGCAGTATTTT CASSSTGTSGEWGTQYF
TRBJ1-1 TRBD1 TRBV29-1 few TGCAGCGTTGGATCTGGGACAGGGCGTTACGGGCTCACTGAAGCTTTCTTT CSVGSGTGRYGLTEAFF
TRBJ2-5 TRBD1 TRBV6-5 . TGTGCCAGCCACGGACAGGTAGCAGAGACCCAGTACTTC CASHGQVAETQYF
TRBJ2-2 TRBD1 TRBV4-3 . TGCGCCAGCAGCCAAGATCTGCCCCGACAGGGCCTCACCGGGGAGCTGTTTTTT CASSQDLPRQGLTGELFF
TRBJ2-3 TRBD2 TRBV2 . TGTGCCAGCAGTGAAACTAGCGGGGAAGATACGCAGTATTTT CASSETSGEDTQYF
TRBJ1-2 TRBD1 TRBV5-5 . TGTGCCAGCAGCCCCCGGGACAGGGGGGAGGGCTATGGCTACACCTTC CASSPRDRGEGYGYTF
TRBJ2-7 TRBD2 TRBV10-3 . TGTGCCATCAGTGATACCGGGACTAATAATTACGAGCAGTACTTC CAISDTGTNNYEQYF
TRBJ2-1 TRBD1 TRBV30 . TGTGCCTGGGGATCGGGACAGGGGTCTTGGAATGAGCAGTTCTTC CAWGSGQGSWNEQFF
TRBJ2-2 . TRBV2 . TGTGCCAGCAGTGTCGGGGGAGTTCCTACCGGGGAGCTGTTTTTT CASSVGGVPTGELFF
TRBJ1-6 TRBD1 TRBV18 . TGTGCCAGCTCCACGAGGGACAGCAATAATTCACCCCTCCACTTT CASSTRDSNNSPLHF
TRBJ1-1 . TRBV4-3 . TGCGCCAGCAACTCTGGGGTTGTGGGGACTGAAGCTTTCTTT CASNSGVVGTEAFF
TRBJ1-1 TRBD1 TRBV5-1 . TGCGCCAGCAGCCTATATGGACAGGACGTGACTGAAGCTTTCTTT CASSLYGQDVTEAFF
TRBJ1-1 TRBD1 TRBV18 . TGTGCCAGCTCAGTCACAGGGGGAGCCGATGGTTTGAACACTGAAGCTTTCTTT CASSVTGGADGLNTEAFF
TRBJ2-3 . TRBV7-2 . TGTGCCAGCAGCTTAGTATTGGGGATGGATACGCAGTATTTT CASSLVLGMDTQYF
TRBJ1-2 TRBD1 TRBV7-2 . TGTGCCAGCAGCTCTGGACAGGGACCCTATGGCTACACCTTC CASSSGQGPYGYTF
TRBJ1-1 . TRBV7-8 . TGTGCCAGCAGCTTAGGTCGGGTGACAGGTATGAACACTGAAGCTTTCTTT CASSLGRVTGMNTEAFF
TRBJ2-2 . TRBV6-5 . TGTGCCAGCAGTCTCTACCGTAACACCGGGGAGCTGTTTTTT CASSLYRNTGELFF
TRBJ1-5 . TRBV6-1 . TGTGCCAGTTGGGGGGGGGCCCATCAGCCCCAGCATTTT CASWGGAHQPQHF
TRBJ2-2 TRBD1 TRBV10-2 . TGCGCCAGCAGTGAGCAGGGGGCAGACACCGGGGAGCTGTTTTTT CASSEQGADTGELFF
TRBJ2-3 TRBD2 TRBV28 . TGTGCCAGCAGCTCCGCTAGCGGATCACTCACAGATACGCAGTATTTT CASSSASGSLTDTQYF
TRBJ1-2 TRBD1 TRBV6-4 few TGTGCCAGCAGACGGACAGGGGATCATGGCTACACCTTC CASRRTGDHGYTF
TRBJ1-6 TRBD1 TRBV19 . TGTGCCAGTAGCCCCCCCGTAGCGGGACAGGGGAATTCACCCCTCCACTTT CASSPPVAGQGNSPLHF
TRBJ2-2 TRBD2 TRBV9 . TGTGCCAGCAGCGTAGGTTGGACTAGCACCGGGGAGCTGTTTTTT CASSVGWTSTGELFF
TRBJ2-1 TRBD2 TRBV5-1 . TGCGCCAGCAGCATCGAATCTAGCGGTAACAATGAGCAGTTCTTC CASSIESSGNNEQFF
TRBJ1-1 TRBD1 TRBV9 . TGTGCCAGCAGCGATAACAGGGGCGACACTGAAGCTTTCTTT CASSDNRGDTEAFF
TRBJ2-5 TRBD2 TRBV5-1 . TGCGCCAGCAGCACCTTCCTAGCGGGGGAAGAGACCCAGTACTTC CASSTFLAGEETQYF
TRBJ1-4 . TRBV20-1 . TGCAGTCTCATAAATAATGAAAAACTGTTTTTT CSLINNEKLFF
TRBJ2-7 . TRBV5-6 . TGTGCCAGCAGCTTGGGGCAGGGACATCTAGGCGAGCAGTACTTC CASSLGQGHLGEQYF
TRBJ2-2 . TRBV29-1 . TGCAGCGTTGAAGAATTGGGGGCCGGGGAGCTGTTTTTT CSVEELGAGELFF
TRBJ2-1 TRBD2 TRBV4-3 . TGCGCCAGCAGCTTCCAGACTAGCGGGGGGCGGAATGAGCAGTTCTTC CASSFQTSGGRNEQFF
TRBJ1-2 . TRBV7-9 . TGTGCCAGCAGCCTCGGAGGAACAGGCGCTTCTGGCTACACCTTC CASSLGGTGASGYTF
TRBJ1-5 TRBD1 TRBV19 . TGTGCCAGTAGTATCTCCGGGACAGATAGCAATCAGCCCCAGCATTTT CASSISGTDSNQPQHF
TRBJ2-7 . TRBV14 . TGTGCCAGCAGCCCTAGACTAGGGCTCGAGCAGTACTTC CASSPRLGLEQYF
TRBJ2-6 TRBD1 TRBV18 . TGTGCCAGCTCACCACCGTCAGGGGGTAGCTCTGGGGCCAACGTCCTGACTTTC CASSPPSGGSSGANVLTF